The 3 T cell receptor beta chains below all came from one sample that was sequenced in a study of shared clonotypes between healthy human individuals. Naive CD8 isolation took CD45RO-negative cells positively selected for CCR7 and excluded terminally differentiated effector memory CD45RA+ cells. Generated by immunoSEQ multiplex PCR, the TCRdb table keeps only in-frame clones and is missing some. The top ten hold about 24% of the sample, which has about 820,000 clones, 92% seen once. The sample was naive CD8+ T cells sorted from blood. These receptors were taken from a man aged 25 to 45 in good health.

V gene TRBV9 combines with J gene TRBJ2-7; TRBD2 aligns across 8 bases. The germline V gene has CDR1 SGDLS and CDR2 YYNGEE. V lost 1 base and J lost 5; bases outside the gene matches: 8. The CDR3 extends over 15 amino acids. CDR3 in amino acids: CASSVTSGGFDEQYF. The CDR3 bases are TGTGCCAGCAGCGTAACTAGCGGTGGTTTTGACGAGCAGTACTTC.

V is TRBV7-9 and J is TRBJ2-7; D is uncertain. With 5 bases removed from V and 5 bases from J, the gap between germline ends came to 13 bases. The CDR3 totals 13 residues. From germline, CDR1 is SEHNR and CDR2 FQNEAQ (reference sequence). The CDR3 here is CASSKGPVDEQYF. The CDR3 DNA reads as TGTGCCAGCAGCAAAGGACCGGTGGACGAGCAGTACTTC.

This clone was observed once. The rearrangement links TRBV29-1 to TRBJ2-3; D is uncertain. Germline lookup yields CDR1 SQVTM and CDR2 ANQGSEA. V lost 1 base, J lost 5 bases, and 19 bases lay in between. CDR3 size: 16 residues. The CDR3 reads CSVEGLLKLPEDTQYF. The CDR3 DNA reads TGCAGCGTTGAAGGCCTACTAAAACTACCGGAAGATACGCAGTATTTT.